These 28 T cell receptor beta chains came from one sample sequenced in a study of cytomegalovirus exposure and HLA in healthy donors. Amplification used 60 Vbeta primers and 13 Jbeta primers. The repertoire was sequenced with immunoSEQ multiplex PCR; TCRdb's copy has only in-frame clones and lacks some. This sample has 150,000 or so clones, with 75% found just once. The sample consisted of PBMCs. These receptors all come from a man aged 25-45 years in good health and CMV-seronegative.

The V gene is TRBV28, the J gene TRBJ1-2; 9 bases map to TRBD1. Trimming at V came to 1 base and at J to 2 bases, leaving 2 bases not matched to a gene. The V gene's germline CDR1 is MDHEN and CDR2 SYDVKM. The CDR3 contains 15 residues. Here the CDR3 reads CASSLLGTGNYGYTF. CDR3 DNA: TGTGCCAGCAGTTTATTAGGGACAGGGAACTATGGCTACACCTTC.

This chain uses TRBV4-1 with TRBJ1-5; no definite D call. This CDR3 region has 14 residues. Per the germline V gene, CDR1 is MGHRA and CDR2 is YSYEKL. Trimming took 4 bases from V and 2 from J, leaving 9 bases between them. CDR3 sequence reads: CASSPTSGNQPQHF. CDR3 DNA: TGCGCCAGCAGCCCAACCTCGGGCAATCAGCCCCAGCATTTT.

Written as DNA, the CDR3 is TGTGCCAGCGCTTACCGGGACAGGGGCTCGAGTCAGCCCCAGCATTTT. This translates into CASAYRDRGSSQPQHF. The chain employs TRBV28 and TRBJ1-5, with 10 bases fitting TRBD1. With 8 bases clipped from V and 6 bases from J, the junction kept 13 bases outside the gene matches. CDR3 length equals 16 residues. Per germline, CDR1 MDHEN and CDR2 SYDVKM.

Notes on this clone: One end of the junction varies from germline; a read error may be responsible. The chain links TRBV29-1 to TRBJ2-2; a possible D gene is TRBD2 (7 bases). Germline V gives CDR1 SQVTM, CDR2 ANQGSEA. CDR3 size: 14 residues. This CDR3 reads CGGGSTSYTGELFF. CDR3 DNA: TGTGGGGGCGGGAGTACATCGTACACCGGGGAGCTGTTTTTT.

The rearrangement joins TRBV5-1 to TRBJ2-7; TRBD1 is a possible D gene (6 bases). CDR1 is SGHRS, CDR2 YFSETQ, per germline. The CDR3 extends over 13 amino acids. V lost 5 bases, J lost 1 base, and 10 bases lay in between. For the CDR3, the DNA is TGCGCCAGCAGGCGACAGGAGTCCTACGAGCAGTACTTC. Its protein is CASRRQESYEQYF.

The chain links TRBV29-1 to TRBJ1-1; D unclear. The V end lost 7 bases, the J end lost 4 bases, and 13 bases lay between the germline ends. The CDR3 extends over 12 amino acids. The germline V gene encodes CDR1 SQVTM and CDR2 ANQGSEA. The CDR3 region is CSGKERSTEAFF. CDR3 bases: TGCAGCGGAAAGGAGAGGTCCACTGAAGCTTTCTTT.

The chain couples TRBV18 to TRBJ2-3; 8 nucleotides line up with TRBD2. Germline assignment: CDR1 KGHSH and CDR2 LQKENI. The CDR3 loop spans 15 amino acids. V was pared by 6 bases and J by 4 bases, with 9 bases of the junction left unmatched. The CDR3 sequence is CASSRGTSSSDTQYF. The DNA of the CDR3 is TGTGCCAGCTCGAGGGGGACTAGTAGTTCAGATACGCAGTATTTT. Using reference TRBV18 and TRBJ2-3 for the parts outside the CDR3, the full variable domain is NAGVMQNPRHLVRRRGQEARLRCSPMKGHSHVYWYRQLPEEGLKFMVYLQKENIIDESGMPKERFSAEFPKEGPSILRIQQVVRGDSAAYFCASSRGTSSSDTQYFGPGTRLTVL.

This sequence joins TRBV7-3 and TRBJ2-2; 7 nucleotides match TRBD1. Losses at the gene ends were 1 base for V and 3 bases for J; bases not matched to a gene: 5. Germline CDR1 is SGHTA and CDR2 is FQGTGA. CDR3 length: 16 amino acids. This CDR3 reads CASSLIGRGYTGELFF. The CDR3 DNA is TGTGCCAGCAGCTTAATCGGCAGGGGGTACACCGGGGAGCTGTTTTTT.

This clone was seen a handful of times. CDR3 DNA sequence: TGCAGCGGTCGCGCGACAGGGGGACTCCTTGGAGGTGAAGCTTTCTTT. Its protein product is CSGRATGGLLGGEAFF. V is TRBV29-1 and J is TRBJ1-1; 9 bases line up with TRBD1. After removal of 7 bases from V and 7 bases from J, the junction contained 19 bases not matched to a gene. The CDR3 has 16 amino acids. Germline V gives CDR1 SQVTM, CDR2 ANQGSEA.

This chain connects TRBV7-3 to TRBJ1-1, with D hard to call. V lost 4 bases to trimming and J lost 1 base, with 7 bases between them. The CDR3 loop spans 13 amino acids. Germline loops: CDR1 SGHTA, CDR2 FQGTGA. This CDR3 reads CASSSGWNTEAFF. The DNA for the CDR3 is TGTGCCAGCAGCTCCGGGTGGAACACTGAAGCTTTCTTT.

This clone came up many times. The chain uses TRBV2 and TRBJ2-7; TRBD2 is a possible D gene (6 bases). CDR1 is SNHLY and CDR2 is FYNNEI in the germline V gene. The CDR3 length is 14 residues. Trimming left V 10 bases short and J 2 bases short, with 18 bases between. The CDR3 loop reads CATDRDSRTYEQYF. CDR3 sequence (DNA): TGTGCCACCGATCGGGACTCCCGTACCTACGAGCAGTACTTC.

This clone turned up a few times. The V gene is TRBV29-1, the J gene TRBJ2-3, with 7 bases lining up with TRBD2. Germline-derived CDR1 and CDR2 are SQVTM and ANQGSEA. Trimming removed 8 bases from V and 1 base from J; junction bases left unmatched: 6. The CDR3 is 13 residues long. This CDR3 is CSSDGGGTDTQYF. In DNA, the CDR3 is TGCAGCTCAGATGGGGGGGGCACAGATACGCAGTATTTT.

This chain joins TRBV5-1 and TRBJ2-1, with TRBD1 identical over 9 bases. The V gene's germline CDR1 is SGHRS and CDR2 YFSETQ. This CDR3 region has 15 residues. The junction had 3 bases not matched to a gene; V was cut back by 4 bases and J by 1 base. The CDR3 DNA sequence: TGCGCCAGCAGCCCGGGACAGGGATCCTACAATGAGCAGTTCTTC. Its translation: CASSPGQGSYNEQFF.

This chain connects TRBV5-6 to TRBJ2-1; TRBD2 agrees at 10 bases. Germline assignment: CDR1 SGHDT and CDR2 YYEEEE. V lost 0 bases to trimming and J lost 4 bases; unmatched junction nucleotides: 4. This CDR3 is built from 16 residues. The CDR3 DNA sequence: TGTGCCAGCAGCTTGGATCTAGCGGGGGTTTACAATGAGCAGTTCTTC. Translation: CASSLDLAGVYNEQFF.

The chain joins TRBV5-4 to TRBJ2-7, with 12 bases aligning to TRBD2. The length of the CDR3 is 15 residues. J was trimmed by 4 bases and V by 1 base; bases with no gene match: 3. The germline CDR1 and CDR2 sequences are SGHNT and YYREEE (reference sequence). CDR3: CASSLSLAGGYEQYF. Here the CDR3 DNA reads TGTGCCAGCAGCTTGTCACTAGCGGGAGGATACGAGCAGTACTTC.

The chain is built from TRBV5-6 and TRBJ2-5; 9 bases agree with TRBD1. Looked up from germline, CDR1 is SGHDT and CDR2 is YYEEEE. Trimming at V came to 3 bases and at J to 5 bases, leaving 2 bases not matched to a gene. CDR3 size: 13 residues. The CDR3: CASSSGTGETQYF. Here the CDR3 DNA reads TGTGCCAGCAGCTCTGGGACAGGGGAGACCCAGTACTTC. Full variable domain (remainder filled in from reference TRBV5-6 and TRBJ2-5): DAGVTQSPTHLIKTRGQQVTLRCSPKSGHDTVSWYQQALGQGPQFIFQYYEEEERQRGNFPDRFSGHQFPNYSSELNVNALLLGDSALYLCASSSGTGETQYFGPGTRLLVL.

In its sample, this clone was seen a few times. In DNA form, the CDR3 reads TGCGCCAGCAGCTTACGAACTTCGGACATTCTGACCCATAATGGCTACACCTTC. It translates to CASSLRTSDILTHNGYTF. The V gene is TRBV5-1, the J gene TRBJ1-2; TRBD1 might be the D (5 bases). The CDR3 consists of 18 residues. V was shortened by 2 bases and J by 6 bases, with 26 bases between the two germline ends. Germline V gene lookup returns CDR1 SGHRS and CDR2 YFSETQ.

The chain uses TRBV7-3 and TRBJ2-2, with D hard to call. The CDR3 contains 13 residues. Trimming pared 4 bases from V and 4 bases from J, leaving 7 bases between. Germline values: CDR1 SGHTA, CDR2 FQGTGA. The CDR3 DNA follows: TGTGCCAGCAGCTCCCCGGGCACCGGGGAGCTGTTTTTT. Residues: CASSSPGTGELFF.

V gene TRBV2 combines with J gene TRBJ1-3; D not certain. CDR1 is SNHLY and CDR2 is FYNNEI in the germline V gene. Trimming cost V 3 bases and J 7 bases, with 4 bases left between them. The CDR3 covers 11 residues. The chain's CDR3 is CASSESNTIYF. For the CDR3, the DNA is TGTGCCAGCAGTGAGTCTAACACCATATATTTT. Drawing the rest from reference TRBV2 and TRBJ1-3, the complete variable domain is EPEVTQTPSHQVTQMGQEVILRCVPISNHLYFYWYRQILGQKVEFLVSFYNNEISEKSEIFDDQFSVERPDGSNFTLKIRSTKLEDSAMYFCASSESNTIYFGEGSWLTVV.

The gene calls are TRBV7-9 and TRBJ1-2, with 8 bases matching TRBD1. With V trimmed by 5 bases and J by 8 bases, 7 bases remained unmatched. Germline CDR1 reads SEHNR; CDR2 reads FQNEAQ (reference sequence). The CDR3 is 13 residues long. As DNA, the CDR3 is TGTGCCAGCAGCCCTCAGGGGGCGCGGGGCTACACCTTC. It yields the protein CASSPQGARGYTF.

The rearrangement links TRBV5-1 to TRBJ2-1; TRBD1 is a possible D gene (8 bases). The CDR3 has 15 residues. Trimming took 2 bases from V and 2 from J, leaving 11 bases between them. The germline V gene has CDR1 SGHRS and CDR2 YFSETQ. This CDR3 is CASSFTGGAYNEQFF. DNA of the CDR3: TGCGCCAGCAGCTTCACAGGGGGGGCCTACAATGAGCAGTTCTTC.

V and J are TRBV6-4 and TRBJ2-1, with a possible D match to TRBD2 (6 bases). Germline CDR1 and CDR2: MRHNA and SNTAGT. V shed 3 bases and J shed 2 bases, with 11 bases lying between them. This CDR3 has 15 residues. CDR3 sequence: CASSEGLDTYNEQFF. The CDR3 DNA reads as TGTGCCAGCAGTGAGGGACTCGACACCTACAATGAGCAGTTCTTC.

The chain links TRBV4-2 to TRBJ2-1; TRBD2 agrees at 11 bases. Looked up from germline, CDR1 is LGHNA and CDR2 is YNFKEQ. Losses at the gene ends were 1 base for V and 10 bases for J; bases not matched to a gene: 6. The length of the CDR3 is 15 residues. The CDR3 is CASSQASGGLFEQFF. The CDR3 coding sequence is TGTGCCAGCAGCCAAGCTAGCGGGGGGCTTTTCGAGCAGTTCTTC.

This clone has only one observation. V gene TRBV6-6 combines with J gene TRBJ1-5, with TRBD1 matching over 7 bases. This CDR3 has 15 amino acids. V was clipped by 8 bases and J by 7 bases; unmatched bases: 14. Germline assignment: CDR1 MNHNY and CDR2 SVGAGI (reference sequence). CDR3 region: CASLIQTGSSQPQHF. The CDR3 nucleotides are TGTGCCAGCCTAATTCAGACAGGGTCTAGCCAGCCCCAGCATTTT.

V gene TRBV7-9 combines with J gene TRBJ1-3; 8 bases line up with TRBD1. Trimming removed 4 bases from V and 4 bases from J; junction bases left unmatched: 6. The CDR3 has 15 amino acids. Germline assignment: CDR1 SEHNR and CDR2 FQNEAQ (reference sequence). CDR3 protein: CASSSWTGTGNTIYF. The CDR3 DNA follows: TGTGCCAGCAGCTCCTGGACAGGGACCGGAAACACCATATATTTT.

The CDR3 protein is CASGRIGTGNEKLFF. DNA for the CDR3: TGTGCCAGTGGCCGTATAGGTACAGGAAACGAAAAACTGTTTTTT. The rearrangement links TRBV19 to TRBJ1-4; a weak D match, TRBD1 (5 bases). CDR1 and CDR2 from the germline V gene are LNHDA and SQIVND (reference sequence). The CDR3 covers 15 residues. V was trimmed by 8 bases and J by 8 bases, leaving 21 bases between them.

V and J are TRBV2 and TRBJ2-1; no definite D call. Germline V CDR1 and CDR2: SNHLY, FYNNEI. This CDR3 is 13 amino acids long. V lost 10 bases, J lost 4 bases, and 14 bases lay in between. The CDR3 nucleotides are TGTGCCACCCCGGGTCCCTATTACAATGAGCAGTTCTTC. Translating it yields CATPGPYYNEQFF.

The DNA of the CDR3 is TGCGCCAGCAGCCAAGGGGGGTGGACAGGGAGCAATCAGCCCCAGCATTTT. Protein sequence: CASSQGGWTGSNQPQHF. The gene calls are TRBV4-1 and TRBJ1-5, with TRBD1 identical over 8 bases. In germline, CDR1 is MGHRA, CDR2 YSYEKL. The CDR3 has 17 residues. V was pared by 1 base and J by 1 base, with 6 bases of the junction left unmatched.